Listed below are T cell receptor beta chains from one sample, sequenced in a study of siplizumab effects on memory and regulatory T cells. Sequenced by immunoSEQ multiplex PCR; TCRdb stores in-frame clones only, minus some. The data contain around 7,800 clones, roughly 70% of them seen just once; the ten biggest clones take up more than 40%. The sample consisted of effector memory CD8+ T cells sorted from blood. These receptors were obtained from a human donor in good health. Both conserved end residues are part of each CDR3. Fields, in order: V gene, clone size, J gene, D gene, CDR3 DNA, CDR3 protein. D genes are given only for firm matches. A clone size is listed for some rows: how often the clone was seen (once, few, many), or a class if it is expanded.

TRBV29-1,NA,TRBJ2-6,TRBD1,TGCAGCGTTGAGACAGGGGGCTCTGGGGCCAACGTCCTGACTTTC,CSVETGGSGANVLTF
TRBV6-5,NA,TRBJ1-1,NA,TGTGCCAGCAGTTACTCCAGCATGAGCACTGAAGCTTTCTTT,CASSYSSMSTEAFF
TRBV15,NA,TRBJ1-4,NA,TGTGCCACCAGCAGAGACAGAGCCGGTGAAAAACTGTTTTTT,CATSRDRAGEKLFF
TRBV7-6,NA,TRBJ1-1,NA,TGTGCCAGCAGCTTACGGGGGGCTGTTGAAGCTTTCTTT,CASSLRGAVEAFF
TRBV10-3,NA,TRBJ2-4,TRBD1,TGTGCCATCAGTGGGGACAGACTTAAAAACATTCAGTACTTC,CAISGDRLKNIQYF
TRBV2,NA,TRBJ2-3,TRBD2,TGTGCCAGCAGGGGCGTTCTAGCGGGAAGATCGGATACGCAGTATTTT,CASRGVLAGRSDTQYF
TRBV7-9,once,TRBJ1-4,TRBD1,TGTGCCAGCACCCAGGGGGCAGAAGCTGAAAAACTGTTTTTT,CASTQGAEAEKLFF
TRBV29-1,NA,TRBJ2-1,TRBD2,TGCAGCGTTCACGGGACTAGCGGACTGACGGATGAGCAGTTCTTC,CSVHGTSGLTDEQFF
TRBV7-8,NA,TRBJ2-7,NA,TGTGCCAGCAGTGTTTCTGAGGCGAGCTCCTACGAGCAGTACTTC,CASSVSEASSYEQYF
TRBV7-8,NA,TRBJ2-7,NA,TGTGCCAGCAGCTCGAACCGAGACTACGAGCAGTACTTC,CASSSNRDYEQYF
TRBV2,NA,TRBJ2-7,NA,TGTGCCAGCAGAGGGTGGGGCTCCTACGAGCAGTACTTC,CASRGWGSYEQYF
TRBV11-3,NA,TRBJ2-3,TRBD2,TGTGCCAGCAGCTTAGGACTAGCGGGGGACCCTGCCCCCACAGATACGCAGTATTTT,CASSLGLAGDPAPTDTQYF
TRBV2,NA,TRBJ2-1,TRBD2,TGTGCCAGCAAGTCCGGGACTAGCGGGAGGGCAACCTACAATGAGCAGTTCTTC,CASKSGTSGRATYNEQFF
TRBV10-3,few,TRBJ2-7,NA,TGTGCCATGGCTAGCGTAACCTACGAGCAGTACTTC,CAMASVTYEQYF
TRBV27,NA,TRBJ1-4,NA,TGTGCCAGCAGTTGGGGGGGGGCACGGGAAAAACTGTTTTTT,CASSWGGAREKLFF
TRBV7-3,few,TRBJ2-5,NA,TGTGCCAGCAGCCCGTTTCAAGGGTGGGAGACCCAGTACTTC,CASSPFQGWETQYF
TRBV5-8,few,TRBJ2-7,NA,TGTGCCAGCAGCTTGGCACAGTCCTACGAGCAGTACTTC,CASSLAQSYEQYF
TRBV27,NA,TRBJ2-1,NA,TGTGCCAGCAGTTTTGTCGGGGCATTCAGCTCCTACAATGAGCAGTTCTTC,CASSFVGAFSSYNEQFF
TRBV4-1,few,TRBJ2-7,TRBD2,TGCGCCAGCAGCCAACTTACCGGGCTAGCGGGTACCTACGAGCAGTACTTC,CASSQLTGLAGTYEQYF
TRBV14,NA,TRBJ2-4,TRBD2,TGTGCCAGCAGCCAAAGGCTAGCGGGAGGGGCCAAAAACATTCAGTACTTC,CASSQRLAGGAKNIQYF
TRBV19,few,TRBJ2-7,NA,TGTGCCAGTAGTATTTCGCCGGTTGGGGCCTACGAGCAGTACTTC,CASSISPVGAYEQYF
TRBV4-2,NA,TRBJ2-2,NA,TGTGCCAGCAGCCAAGATATCCTCAACACCGGGGAGCTGTTTTTT,CASSQDILNTGELFF
TRBV5-1,NA,TRBJ1-6,TRBD1,TGCGCCAGCAGCTTGGAAGGGACAGGGAGGGATTCACCCCTCCACTTT,CASSLEGTGRDSPLHF
TRBV14,NA,TRBJ2-7,TRBD1,TGTGCCAGCAGCCTGGAGGAACAGGGGGCGTTCTACGAGCAGTACTTC,CASSLEEQGAFYEQYF
TRBV6-1,NA,TRBJ2-7,NA,TGTGCCAGCACTAAGACGGAGGCGGGTGAGCAGTACTTC,CASTKTEAGEQYF
TRBV7-4,NA,TRBJ2-3,TRBD1,TGTGCCAGCAGCTTAGTAACAGGGGACACAGATACGCAGTATTTT,CASSLVTGDTDTQYF
TRBV4-2,few,TRBJ2-7,TRBD1,TGTGCCAGCAGCCCCGGGACAGGGGACTACGAGCAGTACTTC,CASSPGTGDYEQYF
TRBV12-5,NA,TRBJ2-1,TRBD2,TGTGCTAGTGGTCCCTCGCGGGAGTCCTACAATGAGCAGTTCTTC,CASGPSRESYNEQFF
TRBV7-6,NA,TRBJ2-7,TRBD2,TGTGCCAGCAGCCCTGTAGGACTAGCCATACCCTACGAGCAGTACTTC,CASSPVGLAIPYEQYF
TRBV4-2,few,TRBJ2-6,NA,TGTGCCAGCAGCCAAGATCGGGGCTCTGGGGCCAACGTCCTGACTTTC,CASSQDRGSGANVLTF
TRBV4-1,once,TRBJ2-7,NA,TGCGCCAGCAGCCAAGAAGGGACTCCCTACGAGCAGTACTTC,CASSQEGTPYEQYF
TRBV27,NA,TRBJ2-7,TRBD1,TGTGCCAGCAGTGATCGGACAGGGGGATTCTACGAGCAGTACTTC,CASSDRTGGFYEQYF
TRBV6-1,NA,TRBJ2-1,NA,TGTGCCAGCAGTGTAACGGGAGAAGAGTTGCGTGAGCAGTTCTTC,CASSVTGEELREQFF
TRBV28,NA,TRBJ2-1,TRBD2,TGTGCCAGCAGTCTCCCAAGAGCGGGAGGCTCCTACAATGAGCAGTTCTTC,CASSLPRAGGSYNEQFF
TRBV29-1,once,TRBJ2-5,TRBD1,TGCAGCGTTGAAGATGGACAGGGGTACCAAGAGACCCAGTACTTC,CSVEDGQGYQETQYF
TRBV6-1,once,TRBJ2-7,NA,TGTGCCAGCACCGACCCTGCGGAGCCTCACTACGAGCAGTACTTC,CASTDPAEPHYEQYF
TRBV12-1,NA,TRBJ2-3,NA,TGTGCCAGCAGCTTTAGTAGGCTAGCGGGAGGGCAGTCCCATACGCAGTATTTT,CASSFSRLAGGQSHTQYF
TRBV7-2,NA,TRBJ2-7,TRBD2,TGTGCCAGCAGCTTATTAGCGGGAGGGCCTTCCTACGAGCAGTACTTC,CASSLLAGGPSYEQYF
TRBV2,once,TRBJ2-1,NA,TGTGCCAGCAACGGGGTCTACAATGAGCAGTTCTTC,CASNGVYNEQFF
TRBV5-4,NA,TRBJ2-7,TRBD2,TGTGCCAGCAGCCAAGGACTAGCGGAGACCTACGAGCAGTACTTC,CASSQGLAETYEQYF
TRBV6-1,NA,TRBJ2-2,TRBD1,TGTGCCAGCAGTGAAGTGTTGGGGACAGGGGCCGGGGAGCTGTTTTTT,CASSEVLGTGAGELFF
TRBV4-3,NA,TRBJ2-1,TRBD2,TGCGCCAGCAGCCAAGATATAGGGACTAGCGGGGCCGCTGAGCAGTTCTTC,CASSQDIGTSGAAEQFF
TRBV6-5,NA,TRBJ2-7,NA,TGTGCCAGCAGTTGGAGTCCGTGGGGAAACTCCTACGAGCAGTACTTC,CASSWSPWGNSYEQYF
TRBV9,NA,TRBJ1-5,NA,TGTGCCAGCAGCAATAGCAATCAGCCCCAGCATTTT,CASSNSNQPQHF
TRBV7-8,NA,TRBJ1-6,NA,TGTGCCAGCAGCGATGAGTCAGGGCTGAGCTCCTATAATTCACCCCTCCACTTT,CASSDESGLSSYNSPLHF
TRBV9,NA,TRBJ1-1,NA,TGTGCCAGCAGCGCAACAGGGTTCGGCACTGAAGCTTTCTTT,CASSATGFGTEAFF
TRBV14,NA,TRBJ1-2,NA,TGTGCCAGCAGCCAAGGCCCACCTTCAGCTTACTATGGCTACACCTTC,CASSQGPPSAYYGYTF
TRBV6-4,few,TRBJ2-1,TRBD2,TGTGCCAGCAGTGACAGAGCGGGAGGTTACAATGAGCAGTTCTTC,CASSDRAGGYNEQFF
TRBV7-9,NA,TRBJ1-1,NA,TGTGCCAGCAGCCCCCATGGGGGCGCTGAAGCTTTCTTT,CASSPHGGAEAFF
TRBV7-2,once,TRBJ2-4,TRBD1,TGTGCCAGCAGCAACAGGGGGAGGAACATTCAGTACTTC,CASSNRGRNIQYF
TRBV14,NA,TRBJ2-1,NA,TGTGCCAGCAGCCAAGGCTGGAGTGAGGGTTATGAGCAGTTCTTC,CASSQGWSEGYEQFF
TRBV7-2,NA,TRBJ2-3,NA,TGTGCCAGCAGCTTAGTAGGTAGCACAGATACGCAGTATTTT,CASSLVGSTDTQYF
TRBV7-2,NA,TRBJ2-7,TRBD1,TGTGCCAGCAGCCATTTCCGCACAGGGGGCGCAGCCACCTACGAGCAGTACTTC,CASSHFRTGGAATYEQYF